These T cell receptor beta chains were read from a single sample in a study of T cells in Graves' hyperthyroidism and ophthalmopathy. TCRdb reanalysed the multiplex PCR reads using MiXCR and keeps one entry per CDR3 protein. The sample shows 600,000 to 900,000 distinct CDR3 sequences, over 15% of them seen only once. The sample taken for sequencing was blood. Source of these receptors: a man aged 18-30 years with Graves' hyperthyroidism. The CDR3 runs from the conserved cysteine through the conserved F or W. Each record gives: CDR3 length, V gene, D gene, J gene, clone size, CDR3 DNA, CDR3 protein. The D gene is left open where the match is weak. Size values are once, few and many counts, or a class for expanded clones, and some rows have none.

>13|TRBV27|NA|TRBJ2-2|NA
TGTGCCAGCAGCCCACTAGCCTTCGGGGAGCTGTTTTTT
CASSPLAFGELFF
>13|TRBV12-3/TRBV12-4|NA|TRBJ1-2|many
TGTGCCAGCAGTCCGTGGACAGACTATGGCTACACCTTC
CASSPWTDYGYTF
>12|TRBV29-1|NA|TRBJ1-1|NA
TGCAGCGTTGGATCAAGCTACACTGAAGCTTTCTTT
CSVGSSYTEAFF
>14|TRBV6-2/TRBV6-3|NA|TRBJ2-3|few
TGTGCCAGCAGACCCAGGGGAAAGTGGGTTGCGCAGTATTTT
CASRPRGKWVAQYF
>13|TRBV20-1|TRBD2|TRBJ2-3|NA
TGCAGTGCCGGACTAGCGGGACAAGATACGCAGTATTTT
CSAGLAGQDTQYF
>15|TRBV12-3/TRBV12-4|NA|TRBJ2-1|many
TGTGCCAGCAGTTTAGCGGGTCAGTTGGCTATTGAGCAGTTCTTC
CASSLAGQLAIEQFF
>14|TRBV15|NA|TRBJ2-3|many
TGTGCCACCAGTCCTTCCCCAGGAACAGATACGCAGTATTTT
CATSPSPGTDTQYF
>15|TRBV7-9|NA|TRBJ2-7|many
TGTGCCAGCAGCTTACTCCAGGGGGGGTCCTACGAGCAGTACTTC
CASSLLQGGSYEQYF
>13|TRBV6-4|TRBD1|TRBJ1-2|NA
TGTGCCAGCAGTCGGACAGGGAGGAATGGCCACACCTTC
CASSRTGRNGHTF
>15|TRBV28|NA|TRBJ1-1|many
TGTGCCAGCAGTTTAACGCCCAGACTGGGCACTGAAGCTTTCTTT
CASSLTPRLGTEAFF
>13|TRBV12-3/TRBV12-4|NA|TRBJ2-7|NA
TGTGCCAGCAGCGCCGGGATCTCCTACGAGCAGGACTTC
CASSAGISYEQDF
>13|TRBV20-1|NA|TRBJ2-1|few
TGCAGTGCTTCGGATCCCAGACGCAATGAGCAGTTCTTC
CSASDPRRNEQFF
>15|TRBV10-3|NA|TRBJ2-2|few
TGTGCCATCGGGGGGGCGCGTCTGAACACCGGGGAGCTGTTTTTT
CAIGGARLNTGELFF
>20|TRBV7-9|TRBD2|TRBJ2-5|NA
TGTGCCAGCAGTCCCTACCGAGGGAGTCAGCGGGGGACATCCCAAGAGACCCAGTACTTC
CASSPYRGSQRGTSQETQYF
>15|TRBV14|NA|TRBJ1-1|many
TGTGCCAGCAGCCAAGTTCAGACGGAGGGCACTGAAGCTTTCTTT
CASSQVQTEGTEAFF
>15|TRBV28|NA|TRBJ2-3|few
TGTGCCAGCAGTGCCCGACAAGACTACACAGATACGCAGTATTTT
CASSARQDYTDTQYF
>15|TRBV9|NA|TRBJ2-7|few
TGTGCCAGCAGCGTAGAGGCGACTGCCTCCTACGAGCAGTACTTC
CASSVEATASYEQYF
>12|TRBV20-1|TRBD1|TRBJ2-3|NA
TGCAGTGCTAAGGGCAGGGGGGATACGCAGTATTTT
CSAKGRGDTQYF
>13|TRBV24-1|NA|TRBJ2-1|many
TGTGCCACCAGTCTTTGGGCACAGGCTGAGCAGTTCTTC
CATSLWAQAEQFF
>14|TRBV9|NA|TRBJ1-1|NA
TGTGCCAGCAGCGTAGGTGGGAGAGGAGCTGAAGCTTTCTTT
CASSVGGRGAEAFF
>16|TRBV20-1|TRBD2|TRBJ2-7|NA
TGCAGTGCTAGAGGATGGACTAGCGGGACCCCCTACGAGCAGTACTTC
CSARGWTSGTPYEQYF
>20|TRBV20-1|TRBD1|TRBJ1-5|NA
TGCAGTGCTAGAAGACAGGGGGCAGGATCGACGGTCAGTAGCAATCAGCCCCAGCATTTT
CSARRQGAGSTVSSNQPQHF
>14|TRBV29-1|NA|TRBJ2-2|NA
TGCAGCGCAGAGACAGGTTTGAACACCGGGGAGCTGTTTTTT
CSAETGLNTGELFF
>15|TRBV2|NA|TRBJ2-4|many
TGTGCCAGCAGTGAATCGGACCAGAAAAGGAACATTCAGTACTTC
CASSESDQKRNIQYF
>14|TRBV4-2|NA|TRBJ2-1|few
TGTGCCAGCAGCCCCAAGGGAGCGGGCAATGAGCAGTTCTTC
CASSPKGAGNEQFF
>15|TRBV7-9|NA|TRBJ2-2|NA
TGTGCCATCCTATTGGACGGGGAGTCGGCCGGGGAGCTGTTTTTT
CAILLDGESAGELFF
>16|TRBV15|NA|TRBJ2-7|few
TGTGCCACCAGCAGAGGCTGGGGGGTGAGCTCCTACGAGCAGTACTTC
CATSRGWGVSSYEQYF
>14|TRBV7-9|NA|TRBJ2-3|many
TGTGCCAGCAGCGCTAGCTGGCCCACAGATACGCAGTATTTT
CASSASWPTDTQYF
>13|TRBV29-1|TRBD1|TRBJ1-6|NA
TGCAGCGCTTCGACAGGGGGTTTATCACCCCTCCACTTT
CSASTGGLSPLHF
>12|TRBV29-1|NA|TRBJ2-7|NA
TGCAGCGTTGAAGGGGTAGGGTACGAGCAGTACTTC
CSVEGVGYEQYF
>13|TRBV20-1|NA|TRBJ2-7|NA
TGCAGTGCTAGATCCACCCTTTCCTACGAGCAGTACTTC
CSARSTLSYEQYF
>15|TRBV5-1|TRBD1|TRBJ2-3|few
TGCGCCAGCAGGATTGGACAGGGATGGACAGATACGCAGTATTTT
CASRIGQGWTDTQYF
>15|TRBV20-1|NA|TRBJ1-4|many
TGCAGTGCTAACGACCCAGGGGCAACTAATGAAAAACTGTTTTTT
CSANDPGATNEKLFF
>15|TRBV7-9|NA|TRBJ2-7|many
TGTGCCAGCAGCTTGGGCACAGGGCCCCGCGACGAGCAGTACTTC
CASSLGTGPRDEQYF
>18|TRBV24-1|TRBD2|TRBJ2-1|NA
TGTGCCACCAGTGACCCCGGACTAGCGGGAGGCTCCTACAATGAGCAGTTCTTC
CATSDPGLAGGSYNEQFF
>13|TRBV29-1|NA|TRBJ1-1|few
TGCAGCGGCCGGAGGAGGTTGGACACTGAAGCTTTCTTT
CSGRRRLDTEAFF
>13|TRBV12-3/TRBV12-4|NA|TRBJ2-1|many
TGTGCCAGCAGTTTAGTCGGGCCCAATGAGCAGTTCTTC
CASSLVGPNEQFF
>12|TRBV27|NA|TRBJ2-5|NA
TGTGCCAGCAGTTTAACCCCCGTGACCCAGTACTTC
CASSLTPVTQYF
>16|TRBV9|TRBD2|TRBJ2-7|NA
TGTGCCAGCAGCCCACGCTTCGGTAGCGGGACCCGCGAGCAGTACTTC
CASSPRFGSGTREQYF
>14|TRBV30|NA|TRBJ1-5|many
TGTGCCTGGAGCCCGGGAAATAGCAATCAGCCCCAGCATTTT
CAWSPGNSNQPQHF
>12|TRBV20-1|NA|TRBJ2-5|many
TGCAGTGGATTGAACCGACGTGAGACCCAGTACTTC
CSGLNRRETQYF
>14|TRBV30|NA|TRBJ2-7|NA
TGTGCCTGGAGTGACGCCCCCGGATCCTACGAGCAGTACTTC
CAWSDAPGSYEQYF
>14|TRBV19|TRBD2|TRBJ2-7|many
TGTGCCAGTAGTTTCGCTAGCGGGAGCCACGAGCAGTACTTC
CASSFASGSHEQYF
>12|TRBV25-1|NA|TRBJ1-1|few
TGTGCCAGCAGTGAGGGAGGGATCCCGACTTTCTTT
CASSEGGIPTFF
>15|TRBV25-1|TRBD2|TRBJ2-7|few
TGTGCCAGCAGTGAACTGCGGGGGTCCTCCTACGAGCAGTACTTC
CASSELRGSSYEQYF
>15|TRBV6-1|NA|TRBJ1-1|many
TGTGCCAGCACCATAAGGACAGAGGGGAACACTGAAGCTTTCTTT
CASTIRTEGNTEAFF
>16|TRBV6-2/TRBV6-3|TRBD2|TRBJ2-7|NA
TGTGCCAGCAGTTACCCTAGCGGAGGGGACCCCTACGAGCAGTACTTC
CASSYPSGGDPYEQYF
>17|TRBV7-2|TRBD1|TRBJ1-4|NA
TGTGCCAGCAGCTTAGAAGCAGGGGGCGCAACTAATGAAAAACTGTTTTTT
CASSLEAGGATNEKLFF
>15|TRBV2|TRBD2|TRBJ2-1|many
TGTGCCAGCAGTGAAACGGTTAGCGGGAGAAGTGAGCAGTTCTTC
CASSETVSGRSEQFF